This T cell receptor (beta chain) was profiled in a study of Ad26.COV2.S vaccination and SARS-CoV-2 variants. Study-level background: Enrollment placed the donor in the COV1001 Ad26.COV2.S trial arm.

A word on this clone: The target antigen is unknown.

This CDR3 spans 19 amino acids. Looked up from germline, CDR1 is SGHAT and CDR2 is FQNNGV. Unmatched junction bases numbered 16, after V lost 4 bases and J lost 4 bases. TCRdb keeps only in-frame clones here, not all; method: immunoSEQ multiplex PCR. Of around 340,000 clones in the sample, around nine tenths were seen once. Indicated treatment: approximately 18 received Ad26.COV2.S at low or high dose, single or two shots; 5 received placebo; per-sample allocation not given. Specimen acquisition occurred on day 63 following the initial vaccine or placebo injection. What was given as vaccine was an Ad26 vector encoding Wuhan-strain SARS-CoV-2 spike. Study-wide findings and caveats: Spike-specific TCR breadth was greater in vaccine than placebo recipients.

The source was peripheral blood, collected in a trial of Ad26.COV2.S vaccine versus placebo. This TCR derives from a person between 18 and 60 years old who received the Ad26.COV2.S COVID-19 vaccine or a placebo. The genes are TRBV11-2 and TRBJ2-1, with 10 bases aligning to TRBD2. CDR3 coding DNA: TGTGCCAGCAGCTCACGGGAGGCTAGCGGGGGCCGGATGTACAATGAGCAGTTCTTC. Encoded protein: CASSSREASGGRMYNEQFF.